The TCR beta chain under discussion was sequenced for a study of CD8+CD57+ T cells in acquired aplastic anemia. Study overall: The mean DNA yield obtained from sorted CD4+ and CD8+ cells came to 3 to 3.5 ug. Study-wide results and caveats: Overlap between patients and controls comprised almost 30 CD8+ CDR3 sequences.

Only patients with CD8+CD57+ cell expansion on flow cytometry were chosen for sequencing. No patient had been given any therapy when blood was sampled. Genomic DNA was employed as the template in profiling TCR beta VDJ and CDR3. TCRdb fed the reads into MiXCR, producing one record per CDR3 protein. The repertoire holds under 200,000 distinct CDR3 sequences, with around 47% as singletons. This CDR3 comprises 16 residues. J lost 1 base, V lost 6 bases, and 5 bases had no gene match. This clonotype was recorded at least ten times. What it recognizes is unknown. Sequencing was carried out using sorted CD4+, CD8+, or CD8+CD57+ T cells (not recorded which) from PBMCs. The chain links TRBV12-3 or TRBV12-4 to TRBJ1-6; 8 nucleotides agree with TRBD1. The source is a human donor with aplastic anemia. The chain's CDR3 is CASSGQGGSYNSPLHF. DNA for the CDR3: TGTGCCAGCAGCGGACAGGGTGGGTCCTATAATTCACCCCTCCACTTT.